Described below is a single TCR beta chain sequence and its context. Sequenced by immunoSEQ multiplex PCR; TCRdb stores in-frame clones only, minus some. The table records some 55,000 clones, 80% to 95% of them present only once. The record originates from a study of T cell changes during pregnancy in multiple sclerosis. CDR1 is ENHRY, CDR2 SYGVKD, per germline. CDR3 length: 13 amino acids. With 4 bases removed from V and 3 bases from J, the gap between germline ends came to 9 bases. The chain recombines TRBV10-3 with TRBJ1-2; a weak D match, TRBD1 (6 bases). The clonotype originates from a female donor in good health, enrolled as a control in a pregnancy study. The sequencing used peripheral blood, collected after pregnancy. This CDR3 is CAISVSGDYGYTF. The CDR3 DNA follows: TGTGCCATCAGTGTCTCAGGGGACTATGGCTACACCTTC.